Sequencing of this T cell receptor beta chain was carried out in a study of T cells in tuberculosis. Study-wide background: This South African cohort compared adolescents with or without latent tuberculosis against adults with active tuberculosis. Findings of the study overall: Shorter CDR3-alpha in active tuberculosis partly drove smaller distances.

Time point reported: new active TB diagnosis, blood taken before or within 7 days of starting treatment. Sequencing was performed with immunoSEQ multiplex PCR; in TCRdb, only in-frame clones are kept and a portion is missing. The sample includes under 50,000 clones, roughly 95% of them seen just once. Comments on this clone: The antigen is unknown.

CDR1 is SNHLY and CDR2 is FYNNEI in the germline V gene. The V gene lost 10 bases and the J gene lost 8 bases, with 21 bases spanning the gap. The CDR3 has 14 residues. This receptor was obtained from an adult with tuberculosis. The chain couples TRBV2 to TRBJ2-1; possible D gene TRBD2, 5 bases. The source was PBMCs, collected at tuberculosis diagnosis. The DNA of the CDR3 is TGTGCCAACCGCAACTTAAACGAGGGAGATGAGCAGTTCTTC. Translation gives CANRNLNEGDEQFF.